This passage covers 20 T cell receptor beta chains from one sample sequenced in a study of T cells after posttransplantation cyclophosphamide. This table comes from immunoSEQ multiplex PCR, and its TCRdb copy is limited to in-frame clones, with some not included. This sample has over 30,000 clones, each found more than once. Sequencing was performed on PBMCs. Receptors were obtained from a girl aged 5-17 years in good health, CMV-negative, and a related stem cell transplant donor.

This clone has only a few counts. This rearrangement joins TRBV27 to TRBJ2-6; D is possibly TRBD2 (6 bases). This CDR3 contains 17 residues. From germline, CDR1 is MNHEY and CDR2 SMNVEV (reference sequence). Trimming removed 2 bases from V and 0 bases from J, with 11 bases in between. CDR3: CASSLAGLNSGANVLTF. CDR3 sequence (DNA): TGTGCCAGCAGTTTAGCGGGACTTAACTCTGGGGCCAACGTCCTGACTTTC. The full variable domain, rest sourced from reference TRBV27 and TRBJ2-6, is EAQVTQNPRYLITVTGKKLTVTCSQNMNHEYMSWYRQDPGLGLRQIYYSMNVEVTDKGDVPEGYKVSRKEKRNFPLILESPSPNQTSLYFCASSLAGLNSGANVLTFGAGSRLTVL.

The J gene is TRBJ2-2, the V gene TRBV6-4, with D uncertain. V shed 8 bases and J shed 4 bases, with 11 bases lying between them. The germline V gene encodes CDR1 MRHNA and CDR2 SNTAGT. The CDR3 length is 13 residues. CDR3 sequence reads: CASSGHSTGELFF. In DNA, the CDR3 is TGTGCCAGCTCGGGTCACTCCACCGGGGAGCTGTTTTTT.

Only a few counts were recorded for this clone. This chain links TRBV5-1 with TRBJ2-5; D might be TRBD1 (7 bases). The DNA end is more similar to TRBJ2-7, so the J call may be wrong. Germline V CDR1 and CDR2: SGHRS, YFSETQ. This CDR3 contains 15 residues. As DNA, the CDR3 is TGCGCCAGCAGCCGGAGGGTGACAGGGCTCGACGAGCAGTACTTC. This sequence encodes CASSRRVTGLDEQYF.

The CDR3 is CASSLVVGPGQQQFF. The CDR3 region has the DNA TGTGCCAGCAGCTTAGTCGTGGGCCCAGGGCAACAGCAGTTCTTC. The chain links TRBV7-2 to TRBJ2-1; D may be TRBD1 (5 bases). Germline CDR1 and CDR2: SGHTA and FQGNSA. Deletions cut 1 base from V and 11 bases from J, with 18 bases between. The CDR3 is 15 amino acids. The full variable domain, rest sourced from reference TRBV7-2 and TRBJ2-1, is GAGVSQSPSNKVTEKGKDVELRCDPISGHTALYWYRQSLGQGLEFLIYFQGNSAPDKSGLPSDRFSAERTGGSVSTLTIQRTQQEDSAVYLCASSLVVGPGQQQFFGPGTRLTVL.

At least ten counts were recorded for this clone. The V and J genes are TRBV18 and TRBJ1-2, with 8 bases fitting TRBD1. Germline lookup yields CDR1 KGHSH and CDR2 LQKENI. The V gene end was trimmed by 0 bases and the J gene end by 10 bases; junction bases not matched to a gene: 10. There are 15 residues in the CDR3. The CDR3 region has the DNA TGTGCCAGCTCACCACCCCCGGGACAGGCTTGGCACTACACCTTC. It yields the protein CASSPPPGQAWHYTF.

This clone was observed at least ten times. This chain connects TRBV14 to TRBJ2-5; 8 bases align to TRBD1. The CDR3 totals 16 residues. The germline gives CDR1 SGHDN, CDR2 FVKESK. The V gene end was trimmed by 1 base and the J gene end by 3 bases; junction bases not matched to a gene: 7. This CDR3 reads CASSQVGRTGKETQYF. CDR3 sequence (DNA): TGTGCCAGCAGCCAAGTTGGTCGGACAGGGAAAGAGACCCAGTACTTC.

The V call is TRBV7-2, the J call TRBJ2-3; D remains unclear. The germline V gene encodes CDR1 SGHTA and CDR2 FQGNSA. The ends were cut back, 8 bases at V and 1 base at J, with 4 bases in the middle. The CDR3 totals 11 residues. The CDR3 region has the DNA TGTGCCAGCGAGGGCACAGATACGCAGTATTTT. Translating gives CASEGTDTQYF. The full variable domain, with the rest looked up from reference TRBV7-2 and TRBJ2-3, is GAGVSQSPSNKVTEKGKDVELRCDPISGHTALYWYRQSLGQGLEFLIYFQGNSAPDKSGLPSDRFSAERTGGSVSTLTIQRTQQEDSAVYLCASEGTDTQYFGPGTRLTVL.

This clone was recorded at least ten times. The genes are TRBV28 and TRBJ2-2; D ambiguous. This CDR3 is built from 14 residues. Per the germline V gene, CDR1 is MDHEN and CDR2 is SYDVKM. The V end lost 6 bases, the J end lost 4 bases, and 12 bases lay between the germline ends. CDR3: CASRLSSVTGELFF. In DNA form, the CDR3 reads TGTGCCAGCAGGCTTTCTAGTGTCACCGGGGAGCTGTTTTTT. The whole variable domain, remainder taken from reference TRBV28 and TRBJ2-2, is DVKVTQSSRYLVKRTGEKVFLECVQDMDHENMFWYRQDPGLGLRLIYFSYDVKMKEKGDIPEGYSVSREKKERFSLILESASTNQTSMYLCASRLSSVTGELFFGEGSRLTVL.

This chain's CDR3 is CASSLGRGGDYGYTF. The CDR3 nucleotides are TGTGCCAGCAGCTTAGGCAGGGGAGGGGACTATGGCTACACCTTC. This rearrangement joins TRBV13 to TRBJ1-2; perhaps TRBD1 as D (6 bases). V was pared by 0 bases and J by 3 bases, with 11 bases between. Germline V gene lookup returns CDR1 PRHDT and CDR2 FYEKMQ (reference sequence). The length of the CDR3 is 15 residues.

This clone was detected ten times or more. The gene calls are TRBV5-1 and TRBJ1-4, with a tentative D call TRBD1 (6 bases). V shed 0 bases and J shed 8 bases, with 14 bases lying between them. The CDR3 sequence is 15 residues long. In germline, CDR1 is SGHRS, CDR2 YFSETQ. The CDR3 sequence: CASSLDGTRSEKLFF. The CDR3 region has the DNA TGCGCCAGCAGCTTGGATGGGACAAGATCCGAAAAACTGTTTTTT.

There are many counts of this clone. The genes are TRBV19 and TRBJ1-5; D gene uncertain. The CDR3 runs 14 residues. CDR1 LNHDA and CDR2 SQIVND come from the germline V gene (reference sequence). V was clipped by 7 bases and J by 7 bases, with 17 bases between them. This chain's CDR3 is CASKKGGIGQPQHF. In DNA, the CDR3 is TGTGCCAGTAAAAAGGGAGGGATTGGGCAGCCCCAGCATTTT.

The sample holds a few counts of this clone. V gene TRBV6-6 combines with J gene TRBJ1-2; a possible D gene is TRBD1 (5 bases). Between the trimmed V and J ends, which lost 6 bases and 2 bases, there was a span of 10 bases. Germline assignment: CDR1 MNHNY and CDR2 SVGAGI (reference sequence). This CDR3 has 13 amino acids. CDR3 DNA sequence: TGTGCCAGCAGCCCGACAGAAAACTATGGCTACACCTTC. Encoded protein: CASSPTENYGYTF.

This clone has at least ten counts. The chain recombines TRBV5-6 with TRBJ1-6, with 8 positions matching TRBD1. V lost 3 bases and J lost 3; bases outside the gene matches: 5. The CDR3 totals 16 residues. Germline V gene data show CDR1 as SGHDT and CDR2 as YYEEEE. CDR3 amino acids: CASSSGTGLYNSPLHF. For the CDR3, the DNA is TGTGCCAGCAGCTCCGGGACAGGCCTCTATAATTCACCCCTCCACTTT.

This clone was seen many times. The chain recombines TRBV2 with TRBJ1-2; the D gene is possibly TRBD1 (6 bases). This CDR3 contains 13 residues. V was cut by 3 bases and J by 8 bases, with 13 bases left in between. The germline CDR1 and CDR2 sequences are SNHLY and FYNNEI. This CDR3 reads CASSDSGAKGYTF. The CDR3 DNA is TGTGCCAGCAGTGACTCAGGGGCTAAGGGCTACACCTTC.

This sequence joins TRBV5-1 and TRBJ2-7; 7 bases agree with TRBD2. Trimming cost V 4 bases and J 5 bases; bases outside gene matches: 6. This CDR3 is 13 amino acids long. Germline assignment: CDR1 SGHRS and CDR2 YFSETQ. CDR3 coding DNA: TGCGCCAGCAGCCGCAGGGACTACGACGAGCAGTACTTC. It codes for CASSRRDYDEQYF.

This clone was seen a handful of times. The chain joins TRBV6-1 to TRBJ2-7; D uncertain. From germline, CDR1 is MNHNS and CDR2 SASEGT. This CDR3 is 12 amino acids long. Between the trimmed V and J ends, which lost 7 bases and 2 bases, there was a span of 9 bases. The CDR3 spells CASNYGAYEQYF. The CDR3 nucleotides read TGTGCCAGCAACTACGGAGCCTACGAGCAGTACTTC.

Ten or more counts support this clone. This chain joins TRBV6-5 and TRBJ1-6, with D uncertain. Germline V lookup: CDR1 MNHEY, CDR2 SVGAGI. The CDR3 sequence is 14 residues long. Trimming removed 6 bases from V and 2 bases from J, with 8 bases in between. Here the CDR3 reads CASRETTYNSPLHF. The CDR3 DNA follows: TGTGCCAGCAGAGAGACAACCTATAATTCACCCCTCCACTTT.

This rearrangement joins TRBV9 to TRBJ2-1; 11 positions match TRBD2. Per germline, CDR1 SGDLS and CDR2 YYNGEE. This CDR3 contains 15 residues. Losses at the gene ends were 4 bases for V and 8 bases for J; bases not matched to a gene: 8. The CDR3 here is CASSTVAGGGDEQFF. CDR3 bases: TGTGCCAGCAGCACCGTAGCGGGAGGGGGGGATGAGCAGTTCTTC. The complete variable domain, with remaining parts taken from reference TRBV9 and TRBJ2-1, reads DSGVTQTPKHLITATGQRVTLRCSPRSGDLSVYWYQQSLDQGLQFLIQYYNGEERAKGNILERFSAQQFPDLHSELNLSSLELGDSALYFCASSTVAGGGDEQFFGPGTRLTVL.

This clone was counted a few times. This chain uses TRBV30 with TRBJ1-2, with TRBD1 matching 9 bases. The V segment lost 5 bases and the J segment 5 bases; nucleotides outside the gene matches: 6. Germline values: CDR1 GTSNPN, CDR2 SVGIG (reference sequence). CDR3 length: 13 amino acids. The DNA of the CDR3 is TGTGCCTGGGGGACCGGGACAGGGTATGGCTACACCTTC. Translating it yields CAWGTGTGYGYTF.

This clone was observed many times. The chain carries TRBV7-9 and TRBJ2-7; TRBD2 might be the D (6 bases). Trimming cost V 3 bases and J 5 bases, with 11 bases left between them. This CDR3 contains 13 residues. Per germline, CDR1 SEHNR and CDR2 FQNEAQ (reference sequence). The CDR3 DNA sequence: TGTGCCAGCAGCTTGGAGGGCTGGCACGAGCAGTACTTC. This sequence encodes CASSLEGWHEQYF.